The T cell receptor beta chain under discussion was sequenced for a study of OX40 agonist ivuxolimab in advanced cancers. Profiled with immunoSEQ multiplex PCR; TCRdb holds only in-frame clones, not every one. Of around 150,000 clones in the sample, 90% were seen once. This clone was observed a handful of times. Other DNA sequences within the sample encode an identical CDR3. V shed 1 base and J 2 bases; nucleotides not matched to a gene: 3. The CDR3 has 16 residues. Germline V gene data show CDR1 as SGDLS and CDR2 as YYNGEE. This TCR was sampled from an adult with an advanced solid tumor such as melanoma, head and neck, liver or kidney cancer. V is TRBV9 and J is TRBJ2-3; 11 positions match TRBD2. The sequencing here drew on CD4+ or CD8+ T cells sorted from blood, taken in a trial of the OX40 agonist ivuxolimab. For the CDR3, the DNA is TGTGCCAGCAGCGTACTAGCGGGAGGCTCCACAGATACGCAGTATTTT. It codes for CASSVLAGGSTDTQYF.